This TCR beta chain was retrieved from a study of blood T cell repertoires in COVID-19. Study summary: Both acute and convalescent COVID-19 samples were obtained from the United States, Italy and Spain. The cDNA or gDNA used as material had been derived from T cells, B-cell-depleted T cells, or PBMCs.

Per the study methods: Counts of nucleated cells, estimated from reference gene primer amplification, were obtained. Profiled with immunoSEQ multiplex PCR; TCRdb holds only in-frame clones, not every one. The V and J calls and the clone size are those of that table, but D and trimming were determined from the DNA. Here the sample spans under 300,000 clones, more than 65% being singletons. The sample consisted of peripheral blood. The receptor comes from a man aged 35 to 55 who had recovered from COVID-19.

The CDR3 DNA reads as TGTGCCAGCAGTGCTGACAACTACGAGCAGTACTTC. This sequence encodes CASSADNYEQYF. The chain recombines TRBV2 with TRBJ2-7; no clear D gene. Germline V gene sequence: CDR1 SNHLY, CDR2 FYNNEI. V lost 4 bases and J 3 bases, leaving 7 bases between the germline ends. CDR3 length equals 12 residues.